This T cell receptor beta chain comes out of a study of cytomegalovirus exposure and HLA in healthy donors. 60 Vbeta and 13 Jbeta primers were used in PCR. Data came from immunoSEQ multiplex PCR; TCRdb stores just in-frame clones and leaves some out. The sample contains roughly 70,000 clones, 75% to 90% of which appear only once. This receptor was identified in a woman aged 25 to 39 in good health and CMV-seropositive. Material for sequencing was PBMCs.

CDR3 sequence: CASGAGDWAGELFF. The CDR3 nucleotides read TGCGCCAGCGGCGCAGGGGATTGGGCCGGGGAGCTGTTTTTT. The chain links TRBV5-1 to TRBJ2-2; TRBD1 is a possible D gene (6 bases). Germline CDR1 reads SGHRS; CDR2 reads YFSETQ. This CDR3 is built from 14 residues. V lost 7 bases and J lost 6, with 16 bases in between.